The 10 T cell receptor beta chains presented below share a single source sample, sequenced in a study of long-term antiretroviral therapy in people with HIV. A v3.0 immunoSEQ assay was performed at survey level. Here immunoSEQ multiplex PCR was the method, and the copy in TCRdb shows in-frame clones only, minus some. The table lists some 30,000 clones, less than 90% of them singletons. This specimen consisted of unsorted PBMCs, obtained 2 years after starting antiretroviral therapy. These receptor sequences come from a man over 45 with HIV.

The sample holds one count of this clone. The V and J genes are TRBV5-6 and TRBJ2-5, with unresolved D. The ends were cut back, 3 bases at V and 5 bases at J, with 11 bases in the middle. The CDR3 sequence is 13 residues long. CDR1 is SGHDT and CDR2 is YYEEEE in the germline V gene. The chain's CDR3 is CASSSYSLETQYF. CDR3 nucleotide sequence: TGTGCCAGCAGCTCCTATAGTTTGGAGACCCAGTACTTC. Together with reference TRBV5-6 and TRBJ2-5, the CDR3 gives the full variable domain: DAGVTQSPTHLIKTRGQQVTLRCSPKSGHDTVSWYQQALGQGPQFIFQYYEEEERQRGNFPDRFSGHQFPNYSSELNVNALLLGDSALYLCASSSYSLETQYFGPGTRLLVL.

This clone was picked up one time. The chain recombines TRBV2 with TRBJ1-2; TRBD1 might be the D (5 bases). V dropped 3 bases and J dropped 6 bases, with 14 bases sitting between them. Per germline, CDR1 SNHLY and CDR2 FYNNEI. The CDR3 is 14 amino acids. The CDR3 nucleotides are TGTGCCAGCAGTGACAGGGCTCAGAGCGATGGCTACACCTTC. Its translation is CASSDRAQSDGYTF.

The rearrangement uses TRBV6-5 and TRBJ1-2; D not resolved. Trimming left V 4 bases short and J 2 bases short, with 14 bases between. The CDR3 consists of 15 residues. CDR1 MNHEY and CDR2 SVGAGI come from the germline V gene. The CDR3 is CASSFRTPQNYGYTF. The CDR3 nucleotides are TGTGCCAGCAGTTTCCGTACCCCACAGAACTATGGCTACACCTTC.

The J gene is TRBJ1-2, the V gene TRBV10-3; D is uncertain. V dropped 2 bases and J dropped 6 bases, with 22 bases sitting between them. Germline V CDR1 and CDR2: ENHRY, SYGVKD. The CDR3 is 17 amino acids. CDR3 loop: CAISEINLWQDGNGYTF. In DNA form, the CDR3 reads TGTGCCATCAGTGAGATAAACTTGTGGCAGGATGGAAATGGCTACACCTTC.

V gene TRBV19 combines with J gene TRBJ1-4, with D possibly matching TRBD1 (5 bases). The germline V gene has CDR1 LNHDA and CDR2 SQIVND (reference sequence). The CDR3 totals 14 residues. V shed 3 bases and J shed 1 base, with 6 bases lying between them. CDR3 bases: TGTGCCAGTAGTATGGGACTAACTAATGAAAAACTGTTTTTT. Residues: CASSMGLTNEKLFF.

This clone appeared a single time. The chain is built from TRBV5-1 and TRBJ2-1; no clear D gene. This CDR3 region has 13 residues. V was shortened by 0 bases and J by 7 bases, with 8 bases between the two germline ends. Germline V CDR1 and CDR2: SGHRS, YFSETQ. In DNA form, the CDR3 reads TGCGCCAGCAGCTTGGCGTCTAGAAATGAGCAGTTCTTC. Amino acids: CASSLASRNEQFF.

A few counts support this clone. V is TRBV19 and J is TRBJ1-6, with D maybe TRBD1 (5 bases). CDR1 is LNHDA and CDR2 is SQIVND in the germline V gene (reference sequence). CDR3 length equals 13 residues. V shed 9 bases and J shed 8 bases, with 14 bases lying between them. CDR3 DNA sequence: TGTGCCAGCTCTCCGGGGGTAGATTCACCCCTCCACTTT. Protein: CASSPGVDSPLHF.

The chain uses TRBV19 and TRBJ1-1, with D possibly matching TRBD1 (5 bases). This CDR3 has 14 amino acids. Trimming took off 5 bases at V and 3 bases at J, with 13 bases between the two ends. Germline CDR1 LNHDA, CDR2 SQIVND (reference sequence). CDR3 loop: CASSGGIRHTEAFF. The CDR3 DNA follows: TGTGCCAGTAGTGGGGGGATACGACACACTGAAGCTTTCTTT.

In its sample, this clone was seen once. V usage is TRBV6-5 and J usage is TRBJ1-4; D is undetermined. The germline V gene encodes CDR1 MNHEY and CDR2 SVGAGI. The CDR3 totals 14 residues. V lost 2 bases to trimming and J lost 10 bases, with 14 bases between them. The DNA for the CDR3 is TGTGCCAGCAGTTACGCTGGGAGTCGAGTAAAACTGTTTTTT. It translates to CASSYAGSRVKLFF.

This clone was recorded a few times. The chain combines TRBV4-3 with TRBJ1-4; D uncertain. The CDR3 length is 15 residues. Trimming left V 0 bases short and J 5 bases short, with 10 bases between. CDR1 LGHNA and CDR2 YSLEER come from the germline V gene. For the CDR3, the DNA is TGCGCCAGCAGCCAAGATAGGTCAGACAATGAAAAACTGTTTTTT. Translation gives CASSQDRSDNEKLFF.